This is a list of T cell receptor beta chains from one sample in a study of T cells in localized non-small cell lung cancer. Repertoires were generated with immunoSEQ multiplex PCR, while TCRdb's copy carries only in-frame clones and drops some. This sample has about 78,000 clones; approximately 84% occur once, and the top ten carry 2.8%. The sample in question was peripheral blood, obtained before any cancer treatment. These receptors were collected from a man aged 35-75 years with stage I lung adenocarcinoma. CDR3s include the opening cysteine and the closing phenylalanine or tryptophan. Each record gives: clone size, V gene, J gene, D gene, CDR3 DNA, CDR3 protein. D genes are given only for firm matches. Clone size is not always given. Where it is, it says once, few, many or a class for expanded clones.

size: .; V: TRBV27; J: TRBJ2-7; D: .; DNA: TGTGCCAGCAGTGTCATGGAAGGGATCTACGAGCAGTACTTC; CDR3: CASSVMEGIYEQYF
size: few; V: TRBV7-9; J: TRBJ1-1; D: .; DNA: TGTGCCAGCAGCCAGGGGACGTCTATGAACACTGAAGCTTTCTTT; CDR3: CASSQGTSMNTEAFF
size: .; V: TRBV30; J: TRBJ2-3; D: .; DNA: TGTGCCTGGAGCCCCGTCCATGCGGCAGGCACAGATACGCAGTATTTT; CDR3: CAWSPVHAAGTDTQYF
size: .; V: TRBV30; J: TRBJ2-7; D: .; DNA: TGTGCCTGGAGTGTACTAAGGAGGGGGGAGCAGTACTTC; CDR3: CAWSVLRRGEQYF
size: .; V: TRBV5-1; J: TRBJ2-6; D: .; DNA: TGCGCCAGCAGCTTGGCGCAGGGATCTGGGGCCAACGTCCTGACTTTC; CDR3: CASSLAQGSGANVLTF
size: few; V: TRBV6-1; J: TRBJ2-7; D: .; DNA: TGTGCCAGCAGTGAGTTGGACAGTTCAACCTACGAGCAGTACTTC; CDR3: CASSELDSSTYEQYF
size: .; V: TRBV11-3; J: TRBJ2-1; D: TRBD2; DNA: TGTGCCAGCAGCTTAGTAGCTAGCGGGGAGCAGTTCTTC; CDR3: CASSLVASGEQFF
size: .; V: TRBV5-1; J: TRBJ1-2; D: .; DNA: TGCGCCAGCAGCTTGGCCGTGGTCAGGGGTGGTGAGGGCTACACCTTC; CDR3: CASSLAVVRGGEGYTF
size: .; V: TRBV18; J: TRBJ1-1; D: .; DNA: TGTGCCAGCTCTCTTAATCCTCAGAGCACTGAAGCTTTCTTT; CDR3: CASSLNPQSTEAFF
size: .; V: TRBV7-3; J: TRBJ2-2; D: .; DNA: TGTGCCAGCAGCTTACATACCGCAGGCACGAACACCGGGGAGCTGTTTTTT; CDR3: CASSLHTAGTNTGELFF
size: .; V: TRBV27; J: TRBJ1-2; D: .; DNA: TGTGCCAGCAGTTTATCTATTAACTATGGCTACACCTTC; CDR3: CASSLSINYGYTF
size: .; V: TRBV7-2; J: TRBJ1-5; D: .; DNA: TGTGCCAGCAGCTTTGATGTGGGAAATCAGCCCCAGCATTTT; CDR3: CASSFDVGNQPQHF
size: .; V: TRBV5-1; J: TRBJ2-3; D: .; DNA: TGCGCCAGCAGCTTAACATCATGGGATACGCAGTATTTT; CDR3: CASSLTSWDTQYF
size: .; V: TRBV19; J: TRBJ2-2; D: .; DNA: TGTGCCACTTCCACAGGGACTCGGACCGGGGAGCTGTTTTTT; CDR3: CATSTGTRTGELFF
size: once; V: TRBV19; J: TRBJ1-4; D: TRBD1; DNA: TGTGCCAGTAGTAGGGGACAGTCGTTGGCAACTAATGAAAAACTGTTTTTT; CDR3: CASSRGQSLATNEKLFF
size: once; V: TRBV13; J: TRBJ2-2; D: TRBD2; DNA: TGTGCCAGCAGCGTGGGGACTAGCGGGGACGCCGGGGAGCTGTTTTTT; CDR3: CASSVGTSGDAGELFF
size: .; V: TRBV2; J: TRBJ2-5; D: .; DNA: TGTGCCAGCAGAATCGCTCGGGGTTTGGAGACCCAGTACTTC; CDR3: CASRIARGLETQYF
size: .; V: TRBV7-9; J: TRBJ1-4; D: TRBD1; DNA: TGTGCCAGCAGCAGTACAGGGGGCAGTGAAAAACTGTTTTTT; CDR3: CASSSTGGSEKLFF
size: .; V: TRBV27; J: TRBJ2-5; D: .; DNA: TGTGCCAGCAGTTCACCGGGACGACCTCAAGAGACCCAGTACTTC; CDR3: CASSSPGRPQETQYF
size: .; V: TRBV20-1; J: TRBJ1-2; D: .; DNA: TGCAGTGCCCGTAACTATGGCTACACCTTC; CDR3: CSARNYGYTF
size: .; V: TRBV29-1; J: TRBJ2-6; D: .; DNA: TGCAGCGTTGAAACCGGGGGGGCCAACGTCCTGACTTTC; CDR3: CSVETGGANVLTF
size: .; V: TRBV7-9; J: TRBJ2-1; D: TRBD2; DNA: TGTGCCAGCTTTGGGGTTGGGAGGGTTGGCAATGAGCAGTTCTTC; CDR3: CASFGVGRVGNEQFF
size: medium-sized; V: TRBV6-1; J: TRBJ1-4; D: .; DNA: TGTGCCAGCATGGGCATCGAGGGGGAAAAACTGTTTTTT; CDR3: CASMGIEGEKLFF
size: .; V: TRBV2; J: TRBJ1-1; D: .; DNA: TGTGCCAGCAATACCCCAGGGAACACTGAAGCTTTCTTT; CDR3: CASNTPGNTEAFF
size: .; V: TRBV5-1; J: TRBJ2-5; D: TRBD2; DNA: TGCGCCAGCAGCTTGGAGCTAGCGGGACAAGAGACCCAGTACTTC; CDR3: CASSLELAGQETQYF
size: .; V: TRBV27; J: TRBJ2-7; D: .; DNA: TGTGCCAGCAGTTTTAGTTTCGGCACCTACGAGCAGTACTTC; CDR3: CASSFSFGTYEQYF
size: .; V: TRBV29-1; J: TRBJ2-5; D: .; DNA: TGCAGCGTTGAAGAGGCCCACCGGCGGGAGACCCAGTACTTC; CDR3: CSVEEAHRRETQYF
size: .; V: TRBV6-5; J: TRBJ1-5; D: .; DNA: TGTGCCAGCAGTTGGCAGGGGAAAGGTCAGCCCCAGCATTTT; CDR3: CASSWQGKGQPQHF
size: few; V: TRBV28; J: TRBJ1-2; D: .; DNA: TGTGCCAGCACCACAATGCCGGGGGTTGGCTACACCTTC; CDR3: CASTTMPGVGYTF
size: .; V: TRBV6-6; J: TRBJ1-1; D: .; DNA: TGTGCCAGCAGTTACTCAGACAGGATCCTGGGTCTTGCTTTCTTT; CDR3: CASSYSDRILGLAFF
size: .; V: TRBV27; J: TRBJ2-7; D: TRBD2; DNA: TGTGCCACCACTTCCCTGAGCGGGACACCGACTAGCGGGGAATACGAGCAGTACTTC; CDR3: CATTSLSGTPTSGEYEQYF
size: .; V: TRBV4-1; J: TRBJ1-2; D: .; DNA: TGCGCCAGCAGCCAAGCCCCCGGGAGTTGGAGCTATGGCTACACCTTC; CDR3: CASSQAPGSWSYGYTF
size: .; V: TRBV19; J: TRBJ1-5; D: .; DNA: TGTGCCAGTAGTACGACAGGCACTTATAGCAATCAGCCCCAGCATTTT; CDR3: CASSTTGTYSNQPQHF
size: .; V: TRBV19; J: TRBJ1-5; D: .; DNA: TGTGCCAGTTGTAGTGGGTATTATCAGCCCCAGCATTTT; CDR3: CASCSGYYQPQHF
size: .; V: TRBV5-6; J: TRBJ2-1; D: .; DNA: TGTGCCAGCAGCTTTCCCGGACTTAGGGAGAATGAGCAGTTCTTC; CDR3: CASSFPGLRENEQFF
size: .; V: TRBV19; J: TRBJ2-3; D: TRBD2; DNA: TGTGCCAGTAGTACTTCGGTTCTAGCGGCCAACACAGATACGCAGTATTTT; CDR3: CASSTSVLAANTDTQYF
size: once; V: TRBV19; J: TRBJ1-1; D: TRBD1; DNA: TGTGCCACCTCTCCGGGGACAGGGAACACTGAAGCTTTCTTT; CDR3: CATSPGTGNTEAFF
size: .; V: TRBV27; J: TRBJ2-7; D: TRBD2; DNA: TGTGCCAGCAGTCTGACGGGGGGGCCCGGATACGAGCAGTACTTC; CDR3: CASSLTGGPGYEQYF